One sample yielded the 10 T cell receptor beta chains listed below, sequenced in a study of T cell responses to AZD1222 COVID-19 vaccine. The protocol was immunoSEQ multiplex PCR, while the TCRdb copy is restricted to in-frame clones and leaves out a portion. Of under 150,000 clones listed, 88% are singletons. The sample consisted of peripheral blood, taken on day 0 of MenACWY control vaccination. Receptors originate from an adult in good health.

In nucleotides, the CDR3 is TGTGCCAGCAGTGCATTAGGGGGCTCCTATAATTCACCCCTCCACTTT. Translating gives CASSALGGSYNSPLHF. V is TRBV25-1 and J is TRBJ1-6; tentative D call: TRBD1 (6 bases). V was shortened by 4 bases and J by 0 bases, with 10 bases between the two germline ends. The CDR3 sequence is 16 residues long. Germline values: CDR1 MGHDK, CDR2 SYGVNS.

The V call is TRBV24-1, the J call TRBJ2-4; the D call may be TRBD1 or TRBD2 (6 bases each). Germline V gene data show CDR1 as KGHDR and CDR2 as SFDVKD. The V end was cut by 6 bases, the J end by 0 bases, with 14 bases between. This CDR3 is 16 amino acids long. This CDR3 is CATSSEGVIAKNIQYF. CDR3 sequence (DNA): TGTGCCACCAGTTCGGAGGGGGTAATAGCCAAAAACATTCAGTACTTC.

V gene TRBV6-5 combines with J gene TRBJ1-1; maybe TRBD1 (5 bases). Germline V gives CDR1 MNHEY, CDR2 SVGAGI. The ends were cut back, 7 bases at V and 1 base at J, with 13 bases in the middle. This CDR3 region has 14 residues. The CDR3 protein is CASKTGTANTEAFF. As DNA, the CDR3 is TGTGCCAGCAAGACCGGGACGGCGAACACTGAAGCTTTCTTT.

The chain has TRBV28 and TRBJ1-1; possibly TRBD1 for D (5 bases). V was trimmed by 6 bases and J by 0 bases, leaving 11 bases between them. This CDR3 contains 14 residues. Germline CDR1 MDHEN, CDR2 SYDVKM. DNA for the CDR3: TGTGCCAGCAGATCCGGGACGGTGAACACTGAAGCTTTCTTT. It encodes CASRSGTVNTEAFF.

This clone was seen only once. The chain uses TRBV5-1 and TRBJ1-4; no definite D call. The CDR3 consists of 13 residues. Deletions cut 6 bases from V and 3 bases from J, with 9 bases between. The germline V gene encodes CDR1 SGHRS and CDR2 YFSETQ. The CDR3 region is CASTLGSNEKLFF. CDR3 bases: TGCGCCAGCACCCTAGGTTCTAATGAAAAACTGTTTTTT.

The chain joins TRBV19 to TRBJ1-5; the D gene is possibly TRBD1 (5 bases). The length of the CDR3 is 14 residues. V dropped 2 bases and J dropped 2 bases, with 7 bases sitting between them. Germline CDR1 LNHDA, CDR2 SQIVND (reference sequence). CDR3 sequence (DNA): TGTGCCAGTAGTATAATGGGGGGCAATCAGCCCCAGCATTTT. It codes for CASSIMGGNQPQHF.

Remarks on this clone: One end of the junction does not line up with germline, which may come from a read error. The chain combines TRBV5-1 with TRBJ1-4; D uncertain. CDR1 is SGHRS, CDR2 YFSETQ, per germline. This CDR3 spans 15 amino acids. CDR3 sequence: CASSLEAGYNEKLFF. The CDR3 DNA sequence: TGCGCTAGCAGCTTGGAAGCAGGCTATAATGAAAAACTGTTTTTT. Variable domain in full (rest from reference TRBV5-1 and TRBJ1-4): KAGVTQTPRYLIKTRGQQVTLSCSPISGHRSVSWYQQTPGQGLQFLFEYFSETQRNKGNFPGRFSGRQFSNSRSEMNVSTLELGDSALYLCASSLEAGYNEKLFFGSGTQLSVL.

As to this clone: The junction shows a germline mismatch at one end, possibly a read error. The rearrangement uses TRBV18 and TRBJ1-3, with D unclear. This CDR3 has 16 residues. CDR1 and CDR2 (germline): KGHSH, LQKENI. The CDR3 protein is CASSPPGSGAGNTIYF. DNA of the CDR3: TGTGCCAGCTCTCCACCGGGCTCCGGAGCGGGAAACACCATATATTTT.

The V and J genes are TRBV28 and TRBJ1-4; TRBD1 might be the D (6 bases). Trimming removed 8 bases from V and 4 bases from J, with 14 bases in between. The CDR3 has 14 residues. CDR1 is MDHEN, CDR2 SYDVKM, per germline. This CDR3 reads CASRSQGYNEKLFF. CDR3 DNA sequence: TGTGCCAGCCGTTCCCAGGGGTATAATGAAAAACTGTTTTTT. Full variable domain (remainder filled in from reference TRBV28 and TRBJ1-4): DVKVTQSSRYLVKRTGEKVFLECVQDMDHENMFWYRQDPGLGLRLIYFSYDVKMKEKGDIPEGYSVSREKKERFSLILESASTNQTSMYLCASRSQGYNEKLFFGSGTQLSVL.

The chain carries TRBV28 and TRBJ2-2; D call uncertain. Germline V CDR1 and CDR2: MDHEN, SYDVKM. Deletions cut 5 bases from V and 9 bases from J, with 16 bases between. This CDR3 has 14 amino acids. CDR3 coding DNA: TGTGCCAGCAGTCGACGTGTCGTAGGGCGGGAGCTGTTTTTT. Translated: CASSRRVVGRELFF.